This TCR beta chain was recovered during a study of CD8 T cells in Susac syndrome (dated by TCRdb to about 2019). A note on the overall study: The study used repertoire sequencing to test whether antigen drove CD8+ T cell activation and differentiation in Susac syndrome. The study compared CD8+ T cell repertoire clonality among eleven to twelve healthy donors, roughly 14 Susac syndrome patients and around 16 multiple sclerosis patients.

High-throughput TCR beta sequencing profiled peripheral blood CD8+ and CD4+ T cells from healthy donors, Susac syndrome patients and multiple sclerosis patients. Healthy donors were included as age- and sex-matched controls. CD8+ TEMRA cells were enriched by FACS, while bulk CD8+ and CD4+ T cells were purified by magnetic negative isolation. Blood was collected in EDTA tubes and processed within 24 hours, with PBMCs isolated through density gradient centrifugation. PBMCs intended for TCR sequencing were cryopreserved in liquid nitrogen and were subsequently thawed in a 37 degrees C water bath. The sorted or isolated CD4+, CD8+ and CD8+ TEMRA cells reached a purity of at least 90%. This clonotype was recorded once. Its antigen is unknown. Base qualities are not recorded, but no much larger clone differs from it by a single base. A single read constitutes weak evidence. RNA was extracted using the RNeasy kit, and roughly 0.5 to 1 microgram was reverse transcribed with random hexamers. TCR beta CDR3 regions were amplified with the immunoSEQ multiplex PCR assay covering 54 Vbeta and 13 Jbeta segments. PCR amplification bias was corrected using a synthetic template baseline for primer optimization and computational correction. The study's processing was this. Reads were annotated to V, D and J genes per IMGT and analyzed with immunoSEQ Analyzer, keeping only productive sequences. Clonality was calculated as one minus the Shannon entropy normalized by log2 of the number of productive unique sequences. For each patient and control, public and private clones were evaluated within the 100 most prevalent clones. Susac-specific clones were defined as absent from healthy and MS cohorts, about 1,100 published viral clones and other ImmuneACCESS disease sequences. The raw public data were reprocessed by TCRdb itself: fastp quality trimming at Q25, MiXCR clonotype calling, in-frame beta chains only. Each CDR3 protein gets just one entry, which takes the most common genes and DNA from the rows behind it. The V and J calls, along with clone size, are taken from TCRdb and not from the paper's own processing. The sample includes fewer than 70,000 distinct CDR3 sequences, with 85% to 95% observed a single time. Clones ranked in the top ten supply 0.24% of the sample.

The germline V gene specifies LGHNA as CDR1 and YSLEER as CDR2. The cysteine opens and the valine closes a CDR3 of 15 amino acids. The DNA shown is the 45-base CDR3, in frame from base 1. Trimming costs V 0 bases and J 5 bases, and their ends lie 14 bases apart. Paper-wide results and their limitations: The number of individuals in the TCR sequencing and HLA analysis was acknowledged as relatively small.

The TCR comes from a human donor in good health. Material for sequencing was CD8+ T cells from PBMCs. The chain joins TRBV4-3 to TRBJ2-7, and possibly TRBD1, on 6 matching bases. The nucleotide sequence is TGCGCCAGCAGCCAAGATTGGCAGGGGTTAAACGAGCAGTACGTC. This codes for CASSQDWQGLNEQYV.